This T cell receptor beta chain was identified in a study of CD8 T cells in Susac syndrome. The authors reverse transcribed roughly 0.5 to 1 ug RNA with random hexamers. MiXCR, applied by TCRdb to the immunoSEQ multiplex PCR reads, yields one record per CDR3 protein. The top ten hold 0.1% of the sample, which has about 200,000 distinct CDR3 sequences, 85% to 95% seen once. Sequencing of TCR beta was carried out in blood CD8+ and CD4+ T cells. CDR1 DFQATT and CDR2 SNEGSKA come from the germline V gene (reference sequence). This CDR3 is 17 amino acids long. J gave up 4 bases and V 0 bases, and 9 bases lay outside the gene matches.

Sequenced input: CD4+ T cells from PBMCs. The receptor's source is a human donor in good health. V gene TRBV20-1 combines with J gene TRBJ2-3; TRBD2 matches at 11 bases. The CDR3 is CSARDLQLAGVPDTQYF. CDR3 nucleotide sequence: TGCAGTGCTAGAGATCTACAACTAGCGGGAGTCCCAGATACGCAGTATTTT.